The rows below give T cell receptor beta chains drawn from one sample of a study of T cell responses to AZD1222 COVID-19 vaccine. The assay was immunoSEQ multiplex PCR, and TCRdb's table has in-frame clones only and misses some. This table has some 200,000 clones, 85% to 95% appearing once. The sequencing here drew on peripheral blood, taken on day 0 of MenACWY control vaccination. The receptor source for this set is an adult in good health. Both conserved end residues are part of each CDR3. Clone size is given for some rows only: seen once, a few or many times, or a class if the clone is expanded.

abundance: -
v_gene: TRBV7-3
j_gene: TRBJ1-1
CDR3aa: CASSLGQGHTEAFF

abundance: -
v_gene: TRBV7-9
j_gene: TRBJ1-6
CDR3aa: CASSLGREHSPLHF

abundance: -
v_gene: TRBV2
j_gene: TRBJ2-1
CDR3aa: CASHLGHEQFF

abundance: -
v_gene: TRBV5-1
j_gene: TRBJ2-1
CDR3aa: CASRPGTGTYNEQFF

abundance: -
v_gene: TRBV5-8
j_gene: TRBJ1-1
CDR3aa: CASRLDIEAFF

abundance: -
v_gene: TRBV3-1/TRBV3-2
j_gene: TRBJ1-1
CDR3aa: CASSQVSGLNSFF

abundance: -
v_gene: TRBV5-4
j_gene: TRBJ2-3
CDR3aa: CASSLQGGQNTQYF

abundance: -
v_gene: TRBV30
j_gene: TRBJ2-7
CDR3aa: CAWNRQGAGEQYF

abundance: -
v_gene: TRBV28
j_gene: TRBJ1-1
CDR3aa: CASSSPVGLAFF

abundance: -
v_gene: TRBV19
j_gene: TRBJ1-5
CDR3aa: CASHTGGLSNQPQHF

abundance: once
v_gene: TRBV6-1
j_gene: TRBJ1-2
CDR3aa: CASSERSPASSYGYTF

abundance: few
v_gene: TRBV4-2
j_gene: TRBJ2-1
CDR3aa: CASSQEARGGINEQFF

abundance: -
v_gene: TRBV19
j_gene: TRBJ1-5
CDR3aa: CASSMEQGNQPQHF

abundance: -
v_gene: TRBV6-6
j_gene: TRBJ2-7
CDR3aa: CASSYSLRGSYEQYF

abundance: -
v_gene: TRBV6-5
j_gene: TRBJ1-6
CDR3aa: CASSYAGQVNSPLHF

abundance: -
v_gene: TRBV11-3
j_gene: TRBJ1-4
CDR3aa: CASSSSGGPQKLFF

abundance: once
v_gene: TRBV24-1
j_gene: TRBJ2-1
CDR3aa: CATSDPLLGTHNEQFF

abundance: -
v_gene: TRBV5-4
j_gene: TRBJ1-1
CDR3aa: CASSWADNTEAFF

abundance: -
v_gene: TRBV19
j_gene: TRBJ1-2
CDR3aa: CASSTATKDRSKNGYTF

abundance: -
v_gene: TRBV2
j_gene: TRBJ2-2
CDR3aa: CASSEPGGHITGELFF

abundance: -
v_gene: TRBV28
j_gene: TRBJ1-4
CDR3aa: CASRTGGTTNEKLFF

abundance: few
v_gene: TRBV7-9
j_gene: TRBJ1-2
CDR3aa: CASSPAHLDYGYTF

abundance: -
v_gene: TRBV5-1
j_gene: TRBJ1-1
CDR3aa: CASSPQLGAGWTEAFF

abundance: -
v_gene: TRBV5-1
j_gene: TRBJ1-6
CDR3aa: CASSSRTSDNSPLHF

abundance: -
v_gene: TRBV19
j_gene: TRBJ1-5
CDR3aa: CASSIGLGRDSNQPQHF

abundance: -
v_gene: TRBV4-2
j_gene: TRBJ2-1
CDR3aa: CASSQDRDRGDNEQFF

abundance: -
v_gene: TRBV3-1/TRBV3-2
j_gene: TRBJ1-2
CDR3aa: CASSRRTGPDGYTF